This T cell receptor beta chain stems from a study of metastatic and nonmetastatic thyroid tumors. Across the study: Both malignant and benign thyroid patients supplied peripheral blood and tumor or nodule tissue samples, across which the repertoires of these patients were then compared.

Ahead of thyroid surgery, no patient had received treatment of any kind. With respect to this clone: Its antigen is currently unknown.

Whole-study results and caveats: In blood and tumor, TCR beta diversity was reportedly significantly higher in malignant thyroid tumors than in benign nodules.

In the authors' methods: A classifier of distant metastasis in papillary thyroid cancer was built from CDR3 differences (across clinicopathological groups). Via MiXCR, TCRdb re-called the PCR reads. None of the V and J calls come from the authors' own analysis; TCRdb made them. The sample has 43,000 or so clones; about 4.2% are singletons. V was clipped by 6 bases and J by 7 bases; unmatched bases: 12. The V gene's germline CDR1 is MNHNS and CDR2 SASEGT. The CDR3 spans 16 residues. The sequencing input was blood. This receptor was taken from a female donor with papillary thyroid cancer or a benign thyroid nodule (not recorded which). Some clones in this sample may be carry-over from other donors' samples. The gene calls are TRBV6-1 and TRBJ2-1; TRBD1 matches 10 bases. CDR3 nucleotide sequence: TGTGCCAGCAGCGTTTACTACGGGACAGGGGAGAATGAGCAGTTCTTC. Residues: CASSVYYGTGENEQFF.